These T cell receptor beta chains were read from a single sample in a study of blood T cell repertoires in COVID-19. Repertoires were generated with immunoSEQ multiplex PCR, while TCRdb's copy carries only in-frame clones and drops some. Among hundreds of thousands of clones, roughly 80% were seen once, and the ten largest hold 7.9%. The source material was peripheral blood. Source of these receptors: a woman older than 75 with acute or convalescent COVID-19. CDR3s include the opening cysteine and the closing phenylalanine or tryptophan. Each record gives: J gene, CDR3 length, D gene, clone size, V gene, CDR3 DNA, CDR3 protein. The D gene is left open where the match is weak. Not every row has a clone size; where given, it reads once, few, many or a size class.

TRBJ2-5	15	TRBD1	once	TRBV5-4	TGTGCCAGCAGCTTCTCGGGACAGGGCGGAGAGACCCAGTACTTC	CASSFSGQGGETQYF
TRBJ1-4	14	.	.	TRBV2	TGTGCCAGTTCCCGAGGGTCGAGCGGGGAAAAACTGTTTTTT	CASSRGSSGEKLFF
TRBJ1-1	15	.	.	TRBV5-5	TGTGCCAGCAGCTTGGAGTCGGGGTATAACACTGAAGCTTTCTTT	CASSLESGYNTEAFF
TRBJ1-1	13	TRBD1	few	TRBV2	TGTGCCAGCAGCCAGGGGGTTCGAACTGAAGCTTTCTTT	CASSQGVRTEAFF
TRBJ1-3	14	.	.	TRBV5-1	TGCGCCAGCAGCTTGGAATCTTCTGGAAACACCATATATTTT	CASSLESSGNTIYF
TRBJ2-1	15	TRBD2	once	TRBV6-5	TGTGCCAGCAGTTACGAGGGACTAGCGCGGAGCCAGCAGTTCTTC	CASSYEGLARSQQFF
TRBJ2-2	21	TRBD2	few	TRBV30	TGTGCCTGGAGTAGGTATAAAGGGTTAGGAAGCGGGAGAGGCGACACCGGGGAGCTGTTTTTT	CAWSRYKGLGSGRGDTGELFF
TRBJ2-1	16	.	.	TRBV5-1	TGCGCCAGCAGCTTGATGGGGGGAAGCTCCTACAATGAGCAGTTCTTC	CASSLMGGSSYNEQFF
TRBJ2-7	15	TRBD2	.	TRBV11-2	TGTGCCAGCAGCTTAGGGACTAGCGCCGTCTACGAGCAGTACTTC	CASSLGTSAVYEQYF
TRBJ1-2	16	TRBD1	.	TRBV4-2	TGTGCCAGCAGCCAAGATCTTTGGGTGGGACAGCGCGGCTACACCTTC	CASSQDLWVGQRGYTF
TRBJ2-1	19	TRBD1	.	TRBV6-1	TGTGCCAGCAGTGGGGGACAGGTCCCCCGAGGCAGCTCCTACAATGAGCAGTTCTTC	CASSGGQVPRGSSYNEQFF
TRBJ1-1	16	.	.	TRBV5-1	TGCGCCAGCAGCTGGAAAGGGGACTTGATGAACACTGAAGCTTTCTTT	CASSWKGDLMNTEAFF
TRBJ2-7	15	.	.	TRBV5-1	TGCGCCAGCAGTTCGGGTCCAACAAACTCCTACGAGCAGTACTTC	CASSSGPTNSYEQYF
TRBJ1-1	14	.	.	TRBV6-6	TGTGCCAGCAGTGAGACAGGCCCGAACACTGAAGCTTTCTTT	CASSETGPNTEAFF
TRBJ2-1	14	.	.	TRBV6-5	TGTGCCAGCGTTCCGGGAACGACCTACAATGAGCAGTTCTTC	CASVPGTTYNEQFF
TRBJ2-5	14	TRBD2	.	TRBV27	TGTGCCAGCAGTTTCCGGGAGGCGGGGGAGACCCAGTACTTC	CASSFREAGETQYF
TRBJ1-5	17	TRBD1	.	TRBV6-1	TGTGCCAGCAGTGGAACAGGAGGACAGGGTAGAAGTCAGCCCCAGCATTTT	CASSGTGGQGRSQPQHF
TRBJ2-4	20	TRBD1	.	TRBV27	TGTGCCAGCAGTTCCAGGGGGCAAACTGGCCCCCTTCTAGCCAAAAACATTCAGTACTTC	CASSSRGQTGPLLAKNIQYF
TRBJ1-1	14	.	.	TRBV18	TGTGCCAGCTCACCGAGACAGCTGAACACTGAAGCTTTCTTT	CASSPRQLNTEAFF
TRBJ2-3	15	.	few	TRBV6-5	TGTGCCAGCAGCGCTCGGGGAACTAGCACAGATACGCAGTATTTT	CASSARGTSTDTQYF
TRBJ2-3	17	TRBD2	.	TRBV10-1	TGCGCCAGCAGTCCCCTGTGGCTAGCGGGGCTCACAGATACGCAGTATTTT	CASSPLWLAGLTDTQYF
TRBJ2-1	14	TRBD2	.	TRBV10-1	TGCGCCAGCAGCTATAGCGGGAGGGGAGGTGAGCAGTTCTTC	CASSYSGRGGEQFF
TRBJ1-1	16	TRBD1	few	TRBV27	TGTGCCAGCAGTTCCCAGCAGGGGGGCCTAGGCACTGAAGCTTTCTTT	CASSSQQGGLGTEAFF
TRBJ2-7	16	TRBD2	.	TRBV6-5	TGTGCCAGCAGTTACTCGAGGGTAGCGGGGAAATACGAGCAGTACTTC	CASSYSRVAGKYEQYF
TRBJ2-7	13	TRBD1	.	TRBV6-5	TGTGCCAGCAGGCGGACAGGGACCTACGAGCAGTACTTC	CASRRTGTYEQYF
TRBJ1-4	16	.	.	TRBV5-6	TGTGCCAGCAGCTGGGGGCCCCAGTCCACTAATGAAAAACTGTTTTTT	CASSWGPQSTNEKLFF
TRBJ2-3	14	TRBD2	.	TRBV10-3	TGTGCCATCAGACTAGCGGCGAACACAGATACGCAGTATTTT	CAIRLAANTDTQYF
TRBJ2-2	15	.	.	TRBV27	TGTGCCAGCAGTTTAAAGGGGTTAATAACCGGGGAGCTGTTTTTT	CASSLKGLITGELFF
TRBJ1-6	13	TRBD1	.	TRBV5-1	TGCGCCAGCAGGACAGGGGATAATTCACCCCTCCACTTT	CASRTGDNSPLHF
TRBJ1-1	16	TRBD1	.	TRBV5-4	TGTGCCAGCAGCTTTACCGGGACAGGGCTGAACACTGAAGCTTTCTTT	CASSFTGTGLNTEAFF
TRBJ2-7	15	.	.	TRBV4-1	TGCGCCAGCAGCCAAGGTACAGGATTAACCTACGAGCAGTACTTC	CASSQGTGLTYEQYF
TRBJ2-7	13	.	.	TRBV30	TGTGCCTGGAGCGGCGCGGGTGGGGTCGAGCAGTACTTC	CAWSGAGGVEQYF
TRBJ2-3	16	TRBD2	.	TRBV11-2	TGTGCCAGCACGACGGGACTAGCGGGGAGCACAGATACGCAGTATTTT	CASTTGLAGSTDTQYF
TRBJ1-1	13	.	.	TRBV5-1	TGCGCCAGCAGCTTCCAGCAGGGTACTGAAGCTTTCTTT	CASSFQQGTEAFF
TRBJ2-7	15	.	.	TRBV5-1	TGCGCCAGCAGTCTTACAGGAAAAGTCTCCTACGAGCAGTACTTC	CASSLTGKVSYEQYF
TRBJ2-4	18	TRBD2	once	TRBV3-1/TRBV3-2	TGTGCCAGCAGCCGCACTCCGGGACTAGCGGGGGTAAAAAACATTCAGTACTTC	CASSRTPGLAGVKNIQYF
TRBJ1-1	14	.	few	TRBV19	TGTGCCAGTAGTATCAGACAGGATAGGGCTGAAGCTTTCTTT	CASSIRQDRAEAFF
TRBJ1-1	17	.	.	TRBV15	TGTGCCACCAGCAGAGATCGTGTCTCCAGGTTAGGCACTGAAGCTTTCTTT	CATSRDRVSRLGTEAFF
TRBJ1-5	14	.	.	TRBV15	TGTGCCACCAGGCGAGGGTCGGGCAATCAGCCCCAGCATTTT	CATRRGSGNQPQHF
TRBJ1-1	11	.	.	TRBV12-3/TRBV12-4	TGTGCCAGCAGTTTTGGGGGGGACGCTTTCTTT	CASSFGGDAFF
TRBJ1-1	14	.	.	TRBV19	TGTGCCAGTAGTAAGACGGCCCGGGGAACTGAAGCTTTCTTT	CASSKTARGTEAFF
TRBJ2-3	16	TRBD1	once	TRBV4-1	TGCGCCAGCAGCCCAGCCGGGACAGGGGACACAGATACGCAGTATTTT	CASSPAGTGDTDTQYF
TRBJ2-7	15	.	.	TRBV4-2	TGTGCCAGCAGCCAACGAGATGGCGGTCCCTACGAGCAGTACTTC	CASSQRDGGPYEQYF
TRBJ2-7	14	TRBD1	.	TRBV10-1	TGCGCCAGCAGCTATCAGGGGGCTTCCCACGAGCAGTACTTC	CASSYQGASHEQYF
TRBJ2-2	11	.	.	TRBV29-1	TGCAGCGTTATAAACACCGGGGAGCTGTTTTTT	CSVINTGELFF
TRBJ2-5	14	.	.	TRBV12-5	TGTGCTAGTGGTACGCCCTACCTCCAAGAGACCCAGTACTTC	CASGTPYLQETQYF
TRBJ2-5	14	.	.	TRBV3-1/TRBV3-2	TGTGCCAGCAGCCTTTGGGACATCCAAGAGACCCAGTACTTC	CASSLWDIQETQYF
TRBJ2-1	14	TRBD1	.	TRBV19	TGTGCCAGTAGTATCACAGGGGGCGGGGTTGAGCAGTTCTTC	CASSITGGGVEQFF
TRBJ1-2	15	TRBD1	.	TRBV19	TGTGCCAGTAGTACTATGCCAGGGGGCGGCTATGGCTACACCTTC	CASSTMPGGGYGYTF
TRBJ1-5	17	TRBD1	.	TRBV30	TGTGCCTGGAGTGTACGATTCGGGACAGGGGTTAATCAGCCCCAGCATTTT	CAWSVRFGTGVNQPQHF
TRBJ1-2	13	TRBD1	.	TRBV19	TGTGCCAGTAGCAAACAGGGGAACTATGGCTACACCTTC	CASSKQGNYGYTF
TRBJ2-1	15	.	.	TRBV5-4	TGTGCCAGCAGCTTGGGCGGGACCTCCTACAATGAGCAGTTCTTC	CASSLGGTSYNEQFF